This entry lists 12 T cell receptor beta chains sequenced from one sample in a study of blood T cell repertoires in COVID-19. Here immunoSEQ multiplex PCR was the method, and the copy in TCRdb shows in-frame clones only, minus some. The table has around 43,000 clones, about 88% seen once. The sample consisted of peripheral blood. The origin of the receptors is a man in his forties or fifties in a cohort sampled during active COVID-19.

This chain's CDR3 is CASSSPAGAQHF. The CDR3 region has the DNA TGTGCCAGCAGCTCACCAGCGGGTGCCCAGCATTTT. The chain has TRBV5-5 and TRBJ1-5; D remains unclear. V was cut by 3 bases and J by 11 bases, with 12 bases left in between. Germline V gene sequence: CDR1 SGHKS, CDR2 YYEKEE (reference sequence). This CDR3 has 12 residues.

The chain links TRBV11-3 to TRBJ2-3, with 7 bases aligning to TRBD2. The V gene end was trimmed by 5 bases and the J gene end by 1 base; junction bases not matched to a gene: 3. CDR1 is SGHNT and CDR2 is YENEEA in the germline V gene. The CDR3 runs to 14 residues. The CDR3 DNA reads TGTGCCAGCAGCGGTACTAGCGGCACAGATACGCAGTATTTT. It yields the protein CASSGTSGTDTQYF.

V is TRBV9 and J is TRBJ2-2, with D possibly being TRBD1 (6 bases). The CDR3 runs to 15 residues. V dropped 0 bases and J dropped 4 bases, with 10 bases sitting between them. CDR1 and CDR2 (germline): SGDLS, YYNGEE. CDR3 residues: CASSVGGRGTGELFF. For the CDR3, the DNA is TGTGCCAGCAGCGTAGGGGGGCGCGGCACCGGGGAGCTGTTTTTT.

This clone showed up just a few times. CDR3 loop: CATSRLRGGYGNTIYF. The CDR3 region has the DNA TGTGCCACCAGCAGACTTCGGGGGGGGTATGGAAACACCATATATTTT. The chain employs TRBV15 and TRBJ1-3; perhaps TRBD1 as D (5 bases). CDR3 length: 16 residues. From germline, CDR1 is LNHNV and CDR2 YYDKDF (reference sequence). The V end was cut by 2 bases, the J end by 3 bases, with 14 bases between.

This clone was detected a few times. The V gene is TRBV30, the J gene TRBJ2-1, with a weak D call TRBD2 (5 bases). Germline assignment: CDR1 GTSNPN and CDR2 SVGIG (reference sequence). This CDR3 has 12 residues. Trimming left V 0 bases short and J 15 bases short, with 15 bases between. The CDR3 protein is CAWSVWSYGRFF. CDR3 DNA: TGTGCCTGGAGTGTATGGAGTTATGGGAGGTTCTTC.

Only a few counts were recorded for this clone. The gene calls are TRBV2 and TRBJ1-6, with D possibly TRBD1 on 6 matching bases. Germline CDR1 SNHLY, CDR2 FYNNEI. This CDR3 comprises 14 residues. V was shortened by 6 bases and J by 5 bases, with 11 bases between the two germline ends. Written as DNA, the CDR3 is TGTGCCAGCAGGGGCGGGGGCAATAATTCACCCCTCCACTTT. This encodes CASRGGGNNSPLHF.

The chain recombines TRBV10-3 with TRBJ2-5; no clear D. Trimming shortened V by 2 bases and J by 5 bases, and 21 bases separated the two germline ends. The CDR3 contains 17 residues. Germline V CDR1 and CDR2: ENHRY, SYGVKD. The CDR3 nucleotides read TGTGCCATCAGTGAGCAAAATTCGCCCACTGCCGTGGAGACCCAGTACTTC. Its protein is CAISEQNSPTAVETQYF.

This chain uses TRBV5-4 with TRBJ2-5; 13 positions match TRBD2. CDR1 and CDR2 (germline): SGHNT, YYREEE (reference sequence). V lost 4 bases, J lost 1 base, and 4 bases stayed unmatched. The CDR3 consists of 16 residues. The chain's CDR3 is CASSGTSGGAQETQYF. The DNA for the CDR3 is TGTGCCAGCAGCGGCACTAGCGGGGGGGCCCAAGAGACCCAGTACTTC.

CDR3 sequence (DNA): TGTGCCAGCAGTTTTTGGTCAGGATGGGAGGCCTACAATGAGCAGTTCTTC. Translated, it gives CASSFWSGWEAYNEQFF. The gene calls are TRBV27 and TRBJ2-1; maybe TRBD2 (6 bases). The length of the CDR3 is 17 residues. V was clipped by 3 bases and J by 2 bases, with 17 bases between them. The germline V gene has CDR1 MNHEY and CDR2 SMNVEV (reference sequence).

The V gene is TRBV5-1, the J gene TRBJ1-4; D may be TRBD1 (5 bases). Looked up from germline, CDR1 is SGHRS and CDR2 is YFSETQ. Trimming took 0 bases from V and 7 from J, leaving 13 bases between them. The CDR3 loop spans 15 amino acids. CDR3 nucleotides: TGCGCCAGCAGCTTGGGAACGGGGGAAGGTGAAAAACTGTTTTTT. The encoded protein is CASSLGTGEGEKLFF.

V gene TRBV6-5 combines with J gene TRBJ2-3, with TRBD2 matching 8 bases. CDR3 length: 14 amino acids. CDR1 is MNHEY, CDR2 SVGAGI, per germline. The V segment lost 4 bases and the J segment 1 base; nucleotides outside the gene matches: 1. The CDR3 bases are TGTGCCAGCAGTTTCGGGAGGGGCACAGATACGCAGTATTTT. Its protein is CASSFGRGTDTQYF.

V and J are TRBV7-6 and TRBJ2-1; D gene uncertain. Germline CDR1 SGHVS, CDR2 FNYEAQ. V dropped 1 base and J dropped 9 bases, with 19 bases sitting between them. There are 16 residues in the CDR3. CDR3: CASSLGFGGPPGEQFF. CDR3 DNA: TGTGCCAGCAGCTTAGGATTTGGCGGCCCCCCCGGTGAGCAGTTCTTC.